The next 18 T cell receptor beta chains were all read from a single sample in a study of Ad26.COV2.S vaccination and SARS-CoV-2 variants. Assay: immunoSEQ multiplex PCR; the TCRdb copy retains only in-frame clones and omits some. The sample shows some 300,000 clones, about 86% of them seen only once. Treatment defined: some 20 received Ad26.COV2.S at low or high dose, single or two shots; 5 received placebo; per-sample allocation not given. Day 63 following the first vaccine or placebo injection was when the samples were taken. Sequenced here: peripheral blood, sampled in a trial of Ad26.COV2.S vaccine versus placebo. The origin of the receptors is a person aged 18-60 years who received the Ad26.COV2.S COVID-19 vaccine or a placebo.

V is TRBV4-3 and J is TRBJ2-4; 8 nucleotides align to TRBD1. This CDR3 spans 14 amino acids. Unmatched junction bases numbered 7, after V lost 4 bases and J lost 8 bases. CDR1 is LGHNA, CDR2 YSLEER, per germline. In DNA, the CDR3 is TGCGCCAGCAGCCGGGCAGGGGGCGCAGACATTCAGTACTTC. It translates to CASSRAGGADIQYF.

A few counts support this clone. This chain joins TRBV7-8 and TRBJ1-2; D gene ambiguous. V was cut by 3 bases and J by 2 bases, with 7 bases left in between. This CDR3 region has 13 residues. Germline CDR1 and CDR2: SGHVS and FQNEAQ. The CDR3 here is CASSLELNYGYTF. The CDR3 region has the DNA TGTGCCAGCAGCTTGGAGCTAAACTATGGCTACACCTTC.

This chain links TRBV11-3 with TRBJ2-1, with a possible D match to TRBD2 (6 bases). Germline CDR1 SGHNT, CDR2 YENEEA. This CDR3 is 14 amino acids long. Trimming stripped 4 bases from V and 4 bases from J, with 11 bases between. The CDR3 is CASSSGGAYNEQFF. In DNA, the CDR3 is TGTGCCAGCAGCTCCGGAGGGGCTTACAATGAGCAGTTCTTC.

This clone appeared once. The chain is built from TRBV5-1 and TRBJ1-4; D remains unclear. Trimming shortened V by 0 bases and J by 5 bases, and 8 bases separated the two germline ends. This CDR3 region has 14 residues. CDR1 and CDR2 (germline): SGHRS, YFSETQ. CDR3 sequence reads: CASSLAGQNEKLFF. CDR3 DNA sequence: TGCGCCAGCAGCTTGGCCGGTCAGAATGAAAAACTGTTTTTT.

V usage is TRBV6-2 or TRBV6-3 and J usage is TRBJ2-7, with D perhaps matching TRBD1 or TRBD2 (5 bases each). This CDR3 region has 13 residues. Per germline, CDR1 MNHEY and CDR2 SVGEGT. V dropped 5 bases and J dropped 5 bases, with 13 bases sitting between them. Here the CDR3 DNA reads TGTGCCAGCAGTCGGGGCCGTACGGACGAGCAGTACTTC. The encoded protein is CASSRGRTDEQYF.

In nucleotides, the CDR3 is TGTGCCAGTAGAAGACTCCCGGGACAGGGAGATGAGAACACTGAAGCTTTCTTT. Residues: CASRRLPGQGDENTEAFF. The chain joins TRBV19 to TRBJ1-1; TRBD1 agrees at 9 bases. The germline V gene encodes CDR1 LNHDA and CDR2 SQIVND (reference sequence). The CDR3 extends over 18 amino acids. With 6 bases clipped from V and 1 base from J, the junction kept 15 bases outside the gene matches.

J is TRBJ1-2 and V is TRBV5-6; D gene uncertain. The germline V gene encodes CDR1 SGHDT and CDR2 YYEEEE. This CDR3 comprises 16 residues. Trimming took 4 bases from V and 5 from J, leaving 21 bases between them. CDR3 nucleotides: TGTGCCAGCAGCGCAGACGGCGGTTCCAACTATTATGGCTACACCTTC. This encodes CASSADGGSNYYGYTF.

This chain connects TRBV6-5 to TRBJ1-3; TRBD1 might be the D (6 bases). Germline values: CDR1 MNHEY, CDR2 SVGAGI. This CDR3 has 13 amino acids. Trimming took off 6 bases at V and 8 bases at J, with 14 bases between the two ends. CDR3 sequence: CASRKGHSYTIYF. For the CDR3, the DNA is TGTGCCAGCAGGAAGGGACATTCCTACACCATATATTTT.

The CDR3 reads CAWSPGSGRDTIYF. DNA of the CDR3: TGTGCCTGGAGTCCAGGGTCAGGGAGAGACACCATATATTTT. This chain joins TRBV30 and TRBJ1-3, with TRBD1 as a possible D gene (5 bases). Germline V lookup: CDR1 GTSNPN, CDR2 SVGIG (reference sequence). The CDR3 runs 14 residues. V was shortened by 2 bases and J by 8 bases, with 16 bases between the two germline ends.

This clone was observed a single time. The chain uses TRBV5-4 and TRBJ1-2, with a possible D match to TRBD1 (5 bases). The ends were cut back, 9 bases at V and 8 bases at J, with 20 bases in the middle. The CDR3 extends over 13 amino acids. Germline V lookup: CDR1 SGHNT, CDR2 YYREEE (reference sequence). The CDR3 DNA sequence: TGTGCCACCACAGCAGGGATACAAGACGGCTACACCTTC. This codes for CATTAGIQDGYTF.

The chain employs TRBV13 and TRBJ2-7; 13 nucleotides agree with TRBD2. The V gene end was trimmed by 1 base and the J gene end by 1 base; junction bases not matched to a gene: 10. Germline assignment: CDR1 PRHDT and CDR2 FYEKMQ (reference sequence). CDR3 length equals 19 residues. In DNA, the CDR3 is TGTGCCAGCAGCTTAGCCCGACTAGCGGGGGGCATACAATCCTACGAGCAGTACTTC. This sequence encodes CASSLARLAGGIQSYEQYF. The complete variable domain, with remaining parts taken from reference TRBV13 and TRBJ2-7, reads AAGVIQSPRHLIKEKRETATLKCYPIPRHDTVYWYQQGPGQDPQFLISFYEKMQSDKGSIPDRFSAQQFSDYHSELNMSSLELGDSALYFCASSLARLAGGIQSYEQYFGPGTRLTVT.

The chain employs TRBV10-2 and TRBJ1-5, with D possibly TRBD1 on 6 matching bases. This CDR3 comprises 17 residues. The germline V gene encodes CDR1 WSHSY and CDR2 SAAADI. The germline V and J ends were trimmed by 8 bases and 2 bases, with 22 bases remaining between them. DNA for the CDR3: TGCGCCAGCCAAAACCCTAAACAGGGCGCCGGCAATCAGCCCCAGCATTTT. It is translated as CASQNPKQGAGNQPQHF.

The chain carries TRBV7-2 and TRBJ2-3; the D is unclear. The length of the CDR3 is 17 residues. Per germline, CDR1 SGHTA and CDR2 FQGNSA. V was trimmed by 5 bases and J by 0 bases, leaving 18 bases between them. The CDR3 sequence is CASSPSLKSLSTDTQYF. The CDR3 nucleotides read TGTGCCAGCAGCCCTTCGCTCAAGAGCTTAAGCACAGATACGCAGTATTTT.

Concerning this clone: One end of the junction fails to match germline, which may point to a read error. V gene TRBV7-9 combines with J gene TRBJ1-2; maybe TRBD1 (5 bases). CDR1 SEHNR and CDR2 FQNEAQ come from the germline V gene (reference sequence). The CDR3 totals 13 residues. The CDR3 loop is CASSSHLPGIGIF. CDR3 coding DNA: TGTGCCAGCAGCTCCCACCTACCAGGGATTGGGATCTTC.

The V call is TRBV10-3, the J call TRBJ2-4; 8 bases agree with TRBD1. Germline V CDR1 and CDR2: ENHRY, SYGVKD. V shed 6 bases, J shed 5 bases, and the junction held 6 bases outside the gene matches. This CDR3 comprises 14 residues. Written as DNA, the CDR3 is TGTGCCATCAGCCTAGGACAGGGTGAAAACATTCAGTACTTC. Translated, it gives CAISLGQGENIQYF.

The CDR3 is CASSPDRFGNTDTQYF. CDR3 bases: TGTGCCAGCAGCCCCGACAGGTTTGGAAACACAGATACGCAGTATTTT. The chain is built from TRBV7-2 and TRBJ2-3, with TRBD1 as a possible D gene (6 bases). V lost 5 bases and J 2 bases, leaving 17 bases between the germline ends. Per the germline V gene, CDR1 is SGHTA and CDR2 is FQGNSA. CDR3 length: 16 amino acids.

This clone showed up just a few times. The chain combines TRBV5-4 with TRBJ1-2, with 12 bases fitting TRBD1. Germline V gives CDR1 SGHNT, CDR2 YYREEE (reference sequence). This CDR3 comprises 17 residues. The junction had 9 bases not matched to a gene; V was cut back by 2 bases and J by 4 bases. The CDR3, as DNA: TGTGCCAGCAGCTTAGGGGACAGGGGGCCTTTTTCCTATGGCTACACCTTC. It specifies CASSLGDRGPFSYGYTF.

This chain uses TRBV3-1 (or the pseudogene TRBV3-2) with TRBJ1-2; 7 bases align to TRBD1. Per germline, CDR1 LGHDT and CDR2 YNNKEL (reference sequence). Germline trimming cut 1 base from V and 6 bases from J; bases unmatched to any gene: 2. The CDR3 length is 13 residues. The CDR3 DNA reads TGTGCCAGCAGCCAAGGACAGGGCAATGGCTACACCTTC. Translation: CASSQGQGNGYTF.